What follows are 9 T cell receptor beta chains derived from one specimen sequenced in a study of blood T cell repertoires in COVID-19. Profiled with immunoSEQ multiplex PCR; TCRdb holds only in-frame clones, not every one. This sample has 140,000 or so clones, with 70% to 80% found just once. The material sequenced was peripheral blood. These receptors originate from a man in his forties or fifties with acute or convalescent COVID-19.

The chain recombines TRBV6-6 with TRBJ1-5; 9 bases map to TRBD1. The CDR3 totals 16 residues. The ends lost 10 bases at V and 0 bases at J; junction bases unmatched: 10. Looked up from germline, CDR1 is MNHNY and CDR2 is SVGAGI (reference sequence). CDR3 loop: CATRDREGYSNQPQHF. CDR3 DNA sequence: TGTGCCACCAGGGACAGGGAGGGATATAGCAATCAGCCCCAGCATTTT.

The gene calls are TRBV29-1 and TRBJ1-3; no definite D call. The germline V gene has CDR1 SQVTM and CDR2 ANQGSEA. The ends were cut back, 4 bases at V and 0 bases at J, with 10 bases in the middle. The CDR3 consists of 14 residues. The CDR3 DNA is TGCAGCGTTGGTGTCTATACCTCTGGAAACACCATATATTTT. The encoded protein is CSVGVYTSGNTIYF.

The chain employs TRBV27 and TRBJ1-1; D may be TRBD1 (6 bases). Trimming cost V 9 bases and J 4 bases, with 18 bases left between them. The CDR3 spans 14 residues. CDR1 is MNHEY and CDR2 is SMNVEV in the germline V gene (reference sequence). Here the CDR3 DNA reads TGTGCCAGTAATTTTGGGGGCTTGGGCACTGAAGCTTTCTTT. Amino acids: CASNFGGLGTEAFF.

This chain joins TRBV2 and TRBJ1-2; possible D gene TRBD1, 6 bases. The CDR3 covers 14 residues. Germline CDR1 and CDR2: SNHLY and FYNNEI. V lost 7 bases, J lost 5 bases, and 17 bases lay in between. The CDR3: CASKPEVQGYGYTF. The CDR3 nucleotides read TGTGCCAGCAAACCGGAGGTCCAGGGGTATGGCTACACCTTC.

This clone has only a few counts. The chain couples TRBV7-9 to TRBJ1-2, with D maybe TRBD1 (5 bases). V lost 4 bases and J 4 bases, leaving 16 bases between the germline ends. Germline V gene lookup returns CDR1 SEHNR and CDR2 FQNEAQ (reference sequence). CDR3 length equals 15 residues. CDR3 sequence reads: CASSSEGVLGYGYTF. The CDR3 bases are TGTGCCAGCAGCTCCGAAGGGGTTCTGGGCTATGGCTACACCTTC.

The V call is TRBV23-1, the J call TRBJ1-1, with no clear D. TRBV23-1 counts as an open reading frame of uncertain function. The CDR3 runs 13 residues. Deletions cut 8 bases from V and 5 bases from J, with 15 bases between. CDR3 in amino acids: CASRRKRGTEAFF. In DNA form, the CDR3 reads TGCGCCAGCCGACGAAAACGAGGAACTGAAGCTTTCTTT.

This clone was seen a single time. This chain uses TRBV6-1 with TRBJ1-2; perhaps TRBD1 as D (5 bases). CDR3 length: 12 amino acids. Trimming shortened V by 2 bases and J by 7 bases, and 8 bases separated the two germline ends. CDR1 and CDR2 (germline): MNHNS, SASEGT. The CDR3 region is CASSESGSGYTF. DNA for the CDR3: TGTGCCAGCAGTGAATCAGGGTCTGGCTACACCTTC.

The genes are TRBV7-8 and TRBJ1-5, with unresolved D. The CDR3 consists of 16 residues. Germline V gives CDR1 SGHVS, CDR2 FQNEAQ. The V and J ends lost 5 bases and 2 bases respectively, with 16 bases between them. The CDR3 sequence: CASSPGNGLGNQPQHF. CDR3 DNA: TGTGCCAGCAGCCCGGGGAATGGGCTGGGCAATCAGCCCCAGCATTTT.

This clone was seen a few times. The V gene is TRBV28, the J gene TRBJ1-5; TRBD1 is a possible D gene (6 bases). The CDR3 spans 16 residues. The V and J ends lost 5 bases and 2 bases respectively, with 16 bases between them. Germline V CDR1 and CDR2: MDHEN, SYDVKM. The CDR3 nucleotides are TGTGCCAGCAGTATCTACACAGGGTCGGGCAATCAGCCCCAGCATTTT. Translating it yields CASSIYTGSGNQPQHF.